Each of the 19 T cell receptor beta chains below was sequenced from the same sample in a study of shared clonotypes between healthy human individuals. Sequencing was performed with immunoSEQ multiplex PCR; in TCRdb, only in-frame clones are kept and a portion is missing. The data contain approximately 2.5 million clones, approximately 93% of them seen just once; the ten biggest clones take up approximately 0.35%. Sequenced input: naive CD4+ T cells from PBMCs. Subset here: CD45RA+ positively selected. Receptors were obtained from a man aged 18 to 29 in good health. Some clones in this sample may be carry-over from other donors' samples.

This rearrangement joins TRBV2 to TRBJ2-7; D might be TRBD2 (6 bases). This CDR3 is 14 amino acids long. The germline V and J ends were trimmed by 10 bases and 3 bases, with 19 bases remaining between them. CDR1 and CDR2 from the germline V gene are SNHLY and FYNNEI. CDR3 nucleotides: TGTGCCACAGGGCACGGGAGTGGTAACTACGAGCAGTACTTC. This translates into CATGHGSGNYEQYF.

The gene calls are TRBV7-3 and TRBJ2-3, with D perhaps matching TRBD1 (5 bases). The V gene lost 5 bases and the J gene lost 2 bases, with 11 bases spanning the gap. The CDR3 runs to 14 residues. Germline CDR1 SGHTA, CDR2 FQGTGA. Here the CDR3 reads CASSTDINTDTQYF. DNA for the CDR3: TGTGCCAGCAGCACGGACATAAACACAGATACGCAGTATTTT.

J is TRBJ1-1 and V is TRBV11-2, with a weak D call TRBD1 (5 bases). Deletions cut 4 bases from V and 4 bases from J, with 16 bases between. The CDR3 runs to 15 residues. Germline-derived CDR1 and CDR2 are SGHAT and FQNNGV. CDR3 protein: CASSSRRGWSTEAFF. In DNA, the CDR3 is TGTGCCAGCAGCTCCCGACGGGGGTGGAGCACTGAAGCTTTCTTT.

About this clone: Other nucleotide sequences from this sample produce the same CDR3. V and J are TRBV29-1 and TRBJ1-1; TRBD1 matches at 8 bases. V shed 6 bases, J shed 5 bases, and the junction held 8 bases outside the gene matches. The CDR3 consists of 13 residues. In germline, CDR1 is SQVTM, CDR2 ANQGSEA. Written as DNA, the CDR3 is TGCAGCGTCCGGACAGGGATGCGTACTGAAGCTTTCTTT. This gives the protein CSVRTGMRTEAFF.

The chain combines TRBV28 with TRBJ1-3, with no clear D. Germline-derived CDR1 and CDR2 are MDHEN and SYDVKM. The V and J ends lost 5 bases and 8 bases respectively, with 22 bases between them. This CDR3 region has 16 residues. CDR3 sequence (DNA): TGTGCCAGCAGTCCCCTCGCCGGAGACCTGTGGGACACCATATATTTT. It encodes CASSPLAGDLWDTIYF.

The CDR3 coding sequence is TGCGCCAGCAGTTCGGGCGTGTCAGGGGGGTACGAGCAGTACTTC. Residues: CASSSGVSGGYEQYF. The chain has TRBV5-1 and TRBJ2-7; tentative D call: TRBD1 (7 bases). V dropped 5 bases and J dropped 4 bases, with 19 bases sitting between them. Germline V gene data show CDR1 as SGHRS and CDR2 as YFSETQ. The CDR3 is 15 amino acids. Full variable domain (outside the CDR3, taken from reference TRBV5-1 and TRBJ2-7): KAGVTQTPRYLIKTRGQQVTLSCSPISGHRSVSWYQQTPGQGLQFLFEYFSETQRNKGNFPGRFSGRQFSNSRSEMNVSTLELGDSALYLCASSSGVSGGYEQYFGPGTRLTVT.

The chain joins TRBV7-6 to TRBJ2-2; D unclear. CDR3 length: 16 amino acids. Trimming took off 4 bases at V and 3 bases at J, with 15 bases between the two ends. The germline gives CDR1 SGHVS, CDR2 FNYEAQ. CDR3 sequence (DNA): TGTGCCAGCAGCTCCTGGGTCGGCTTGGACACCGGGGAGCTGTTTTTT. It yields the protein CASSSWVGLDTGELFF. Based on the CDR3 plus reference TRBV7-6 and TRBJ2-2, the full variable domain is GAGVSQSPRYKVTKRGQDVALRCDPISGHVSLYWYRQALGQGPEFLTYFNYEAQQDKSGLPNDRFSAERPEGSISTLTIQRTEQRDSAMYRCASSSWVGLDTGELFFGEGSRLTVL.

The chain employs TRBV6-5 and TRBJ1-1; D call uncertain. Germline CDR1 MNHEY, CDR2 SVGAGI. This CDR3 spans 15 amino acids. Trimming pared 6 bases from V and 0 bases from J, leaving 14 bases between. CDR3 sequence (DNA): TGTGCCAGCAGCCGTTTAGGGAGGGTGAACACTGAAGCTTTCTTT. Its protein is CASSRLGRVNTEAFF.

The rearrangement joins TRBV9 to TRBJ2-2, with 11 bases fitting TRBD2. This CDR3 has 18 residues. V dropped 3 bases and J dropped 1; count of bases not matched to a gene: 8. Germline assignment: CDR1 SGDLS and CDR2 YYNGEE. The CDR3 DNA reads TGTGCCAGCAGCGCGGACTTACTAGCGGGAGTGAACACCGGGGAGCTGTTTTTT. Translation gives CASSADLLAGVNTGELFF.

V usage is TRBV5-1 and J usage is TRBJ2-5; TRBD2 matches 11 bases. CDR3 length: 15 residues. The germline gives CDR1 SGHRS, CDR2 YFSETQ. Germline trimming cut 4 bases from V and 4 bases from J; bases unmatched to any gene: 6. CDR3 nucleotide sequence: TGCGCCAGCAGCAGAACCGGGACTAGCGGAGAGACCCAGTACTTC. This sequence encodes CASSRTGTSGETQYF.

The chain is built from TRBV7-3 and TRBJ2-3, with 9 bases that match TRBD2. Germline V CDR1 and CDR2: SGHTA, FQGTGA. Trimming took 4 bases from V and 5 from J; bases not matched to a gene: 10. The CDR3 has 16 residues. Here the CDR3 reads CASSSTSGLGLDTQYF. CDR3 coding DNA: TGTGCCAGCAGCTCGACTAGCGGCCTAGGTTTAGATACGCAGTATTTT.

The table lists this clone with a count of one. This chain uses TRBV5-1 with TRBJ2-3; 7 bases are shared with TRBD2. There are 17 residues in the CDR3. V was clipped by 6 bases and J by 0 bases; unmatched bases: 13. The germline V gene encodes CDR1 SGHRS and CDR2 YFSETQ. The CDR3 protein is CASTGTKIDPSTDTQYF. CDR3 coding DNA: TGCGCCAGCACCGGGACTAAAATCGACCCTAGCACAGATACGCAGTATTTT. Variable domain in full (rest from reference TRBV5-1 and TRBJ2-3): KAGVTQTPRYLIKTRGQQVTLSCSPISGHRSVSWYQQTPGQGLQFLFEYFSETQRNKGNFPGRFSGRQFSNSRSEMNVSTLELGDSALYLCASTGTKIDPSTDTQYFGPGTRLTVL.

Of note for this clone: The same CDR3 is also encoded by other DNA sequences in this sample. The chain carries TRBV5-4 and TRBJ2-7; 11 bases are a match to TRBD2. Germline V gives CDR1 SGHNT, CDR2 YYREEE (reference sequence). This CDR3 is 14 amino acids long. Trimming cost V 4 bases and J 5 bases; bases outside gene matches: 5. In DNA form, the CDR3 reads TGTGCCAGCAGCCTAACTAGCGGGAGTGACGAGCAGTACTTC. Translating gives CASSLTSGSDEQYF.

Here the CDR3 reads CASRDDSMFQFF. The CDR3 DNA is TGTGCCAGCAGAGACGACAGCATGTTCCAGTTCTTC. V usage is TRBV2 and J usage is TRBJ2-1; weak D call: TRBD1 (5 bases). The CDR3 covers 12 residues. V was trimmed by 6 bases and J by 13 bases, leaving 16 bases between them. CDR1 is SNHLY, CDR2 FYNNEI, per germline. The full variable domain, rest sourced from reference TRBV2 and TRBJ2-1, is EPEVTQTPSHQVTQMGQEVILRCVPISNHLYFYWYRQILGQKVEFLVSFYNNEISEKSEIFDDQFSVERPDGSNFTLKIRSTKLEDSAMYFCASRDDSMFQFFGPGTRLTVL.

J is TRBJ2-7 and V is TRBV7-8; a weak D match, TRBD2 (5 bases). Looked up from germline, CDR1 is SGHVS and CDR2 is FQNEAQ. The CDR3 sequence is 15 residues long. Deletions cut 1 base from V and 2 bases from J, with 12 bases between. CDR3 nucleotides: TGTGCCAGCAGCTTAGGAGCGGCCGGGACCTACGAGCAGTACTTC. Its translation is CASSLGAAGTYEQYF. The full variable domain, in which reference TRBV7-8 and TRBJ2-7 provide the parts outside the CDR3, is GAGVSQSPRYKVAKRGQDVALRCDPISGHVSLFWYQQALGQGPEFLTYFQNEAQLDKSGLPSDRFFAERPEGSVSTLKIQRTQQEDSAVYLCASSLGAAGTYEQYFGPGTRLTVT.

J is TRBJ2-7 and V is TRBV30; D might be TRBD1 (7 bases). V was cut by 3 bases and J by 4 bases, with 22 bases left in between. The CDR3 spans 16 residues. In germline, CDR1 is GTSNPN, CDR2 SVGIG (reference sequence). The DNA for the CDR3 is TGTGCCTGGAGCGAGGGGTTGGCAGGGGGGCTGTACGAGCAGTACTTC. This sequence encodes CAWSEGLAGGLYEQYF.

This chain links TRBV6-1 with TRBJ1-6; D ambiguous. V lost 3 bases and J 6 bases, leaving 6 bases between the germline ends. This CDR3 spans 13 amino acids. Germline CDR1 is MNHNS and CDR2 is SASEGT. The CDR3 coding sequence is TGTGCCAGCAGTGAGGTGTCTAATTCACCCCTCCACTTT. It codes for CASSEVSNSPLHF.

The chain combines TRBV5-6 with TRBJ2-3; TRBD2 agrees at 10 bases. This CDR3 region has 16 residues. V dropped 5 bases and J dropped 2; count of bases not matched to a gene: 8. Germline V gene sequence: CDR1 SGHDT, CDR2 YYEEEE. The DNA of the CDR3 is TGTGCCAGCAGGGTTGGACTAGCGGACATCACAGATACGCAGTATTTT. This codes for CASRVGLADITDTQYF.

The chain couples TRBV9 to TRBJ1-3; D is ambiguous. The CDR3 covers 14 residues. Trimming stripped 3 bases from V and 4 bases from J, with 11 bases between. Germline CDR1 and CDR2: SGDLS and YYNGEE. The CDR3 protein is CASSDRPQGNTIYF. DNA for the CDR3: TGTGCCAGCAGCGACAGACCCCAGGGAAACACCATATATTTT.